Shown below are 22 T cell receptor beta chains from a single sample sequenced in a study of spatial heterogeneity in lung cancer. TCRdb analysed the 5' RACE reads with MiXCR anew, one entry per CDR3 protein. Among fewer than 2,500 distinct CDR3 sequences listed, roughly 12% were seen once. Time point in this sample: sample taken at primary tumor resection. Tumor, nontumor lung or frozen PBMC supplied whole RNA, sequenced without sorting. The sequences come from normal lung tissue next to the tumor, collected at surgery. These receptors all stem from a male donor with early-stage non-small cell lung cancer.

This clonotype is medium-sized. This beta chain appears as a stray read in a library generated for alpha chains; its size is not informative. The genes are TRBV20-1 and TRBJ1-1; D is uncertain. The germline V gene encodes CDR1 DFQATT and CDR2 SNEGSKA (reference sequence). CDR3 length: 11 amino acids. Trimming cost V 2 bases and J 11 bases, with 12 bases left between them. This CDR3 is CSARSELGAFF. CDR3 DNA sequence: TGCAGTGCTAGATCTGAACTGGGGGCTTTCTTT.

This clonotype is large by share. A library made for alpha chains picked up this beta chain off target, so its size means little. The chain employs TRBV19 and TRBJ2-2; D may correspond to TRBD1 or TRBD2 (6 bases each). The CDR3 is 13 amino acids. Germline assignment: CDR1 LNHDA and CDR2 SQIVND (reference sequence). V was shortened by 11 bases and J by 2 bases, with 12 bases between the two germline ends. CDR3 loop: CAVGGYNTGELFF. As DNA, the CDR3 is TGTGCCGTGGGGGGCTATAACACCGGGGAGCTGTTTTTT. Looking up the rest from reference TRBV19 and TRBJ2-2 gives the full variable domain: DGGITQSPKYLFRKEGQNVTLSCEQNLNHDAMYWYRQDPGQGLRLIYYSQIVNDFQKGDIAEGYSVSREKKESFPLTVTSAQKNPTAFYLCAVGGYNTGELFFGEGSRLTVL.

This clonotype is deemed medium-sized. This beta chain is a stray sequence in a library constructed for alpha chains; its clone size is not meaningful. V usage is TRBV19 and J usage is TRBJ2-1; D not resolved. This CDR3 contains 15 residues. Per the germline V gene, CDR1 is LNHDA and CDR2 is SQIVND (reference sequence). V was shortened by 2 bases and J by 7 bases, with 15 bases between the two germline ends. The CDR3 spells CASSIKITTNNEQFF. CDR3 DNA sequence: TGTGCCAGTAGTATAAAGATTACTACTAATAATGAGCAGTTCTTC.

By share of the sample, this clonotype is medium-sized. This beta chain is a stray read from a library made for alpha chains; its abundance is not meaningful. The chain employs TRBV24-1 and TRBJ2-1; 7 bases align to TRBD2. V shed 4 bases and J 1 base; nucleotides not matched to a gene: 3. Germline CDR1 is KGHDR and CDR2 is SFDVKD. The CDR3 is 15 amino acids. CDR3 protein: CATSEARGSYNEQFF. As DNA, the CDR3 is TGTGCCACCAGTGAGGCGCGGGGGTCCTACAATGAGCAGTTCTTC.

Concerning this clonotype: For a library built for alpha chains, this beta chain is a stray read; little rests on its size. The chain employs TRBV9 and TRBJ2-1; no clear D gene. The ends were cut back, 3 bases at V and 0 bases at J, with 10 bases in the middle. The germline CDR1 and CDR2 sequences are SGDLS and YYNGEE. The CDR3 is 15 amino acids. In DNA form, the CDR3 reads TGTGCCAGCAGCGCAGCTCCGAGCTCCTACAATGAGCAGTTCTTC. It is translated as CASSAAPSSYNEQFF.

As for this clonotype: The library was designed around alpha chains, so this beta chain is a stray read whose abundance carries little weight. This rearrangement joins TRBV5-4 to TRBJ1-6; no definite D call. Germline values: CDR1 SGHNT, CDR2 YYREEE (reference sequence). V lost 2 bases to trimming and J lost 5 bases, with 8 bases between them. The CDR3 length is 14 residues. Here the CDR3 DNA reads TGTGCCAGCAGCTTTGACGGCCATAATTCACCCCTCCACTTT. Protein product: CASSFDGHNSPLHF.

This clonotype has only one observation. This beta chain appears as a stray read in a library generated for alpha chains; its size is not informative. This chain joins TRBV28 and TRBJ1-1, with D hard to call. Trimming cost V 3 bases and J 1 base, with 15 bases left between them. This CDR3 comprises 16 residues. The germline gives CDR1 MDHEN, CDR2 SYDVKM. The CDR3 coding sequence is TGTGCCAGCAGTTTTCCCCTCGGACTCTCGAACACTGAAGCTTTCTTT. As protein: CASSFPLGLSNTEAFF.

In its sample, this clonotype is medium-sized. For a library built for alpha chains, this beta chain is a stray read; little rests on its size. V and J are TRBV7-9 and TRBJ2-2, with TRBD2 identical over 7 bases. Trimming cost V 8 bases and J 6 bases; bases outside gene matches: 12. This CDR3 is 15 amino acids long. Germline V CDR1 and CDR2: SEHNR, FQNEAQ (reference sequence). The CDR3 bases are TGTGCCAGCTCCCGGTGGACTAGTTCTTCCGGGGAGCTGTTTTTT. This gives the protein CASSRWTSSSGELFF. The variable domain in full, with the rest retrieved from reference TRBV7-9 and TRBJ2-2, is DTGVSQNPRHKITKRGQNVTFRCDPISEHNRLYWYRQTLGQGPEFLTYFQNEAQLEKSRLLSDRFSAERPKGSFSTLEIQRTEQGDSAMYLCASSRWTSSSGELFFGEGSRLTVL.

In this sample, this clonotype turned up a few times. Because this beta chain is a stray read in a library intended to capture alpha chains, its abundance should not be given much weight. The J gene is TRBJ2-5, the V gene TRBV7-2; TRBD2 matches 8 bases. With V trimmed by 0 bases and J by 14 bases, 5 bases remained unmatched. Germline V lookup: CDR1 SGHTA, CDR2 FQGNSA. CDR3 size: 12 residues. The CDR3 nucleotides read TGTGCCAGCAGCTTAGCCCAGCGGGAGTTTTACTTC. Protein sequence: CASSLAQREFYF.

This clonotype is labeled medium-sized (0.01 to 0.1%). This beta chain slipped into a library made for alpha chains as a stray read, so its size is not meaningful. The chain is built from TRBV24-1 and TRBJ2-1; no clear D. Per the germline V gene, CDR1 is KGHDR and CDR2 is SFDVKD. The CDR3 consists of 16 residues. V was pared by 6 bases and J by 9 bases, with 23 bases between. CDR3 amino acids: CATSSPTGDTWVEQFF. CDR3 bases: TGTGCCACCAGTAGCCCGACCGGAGACACCTGGGTTGAGCAGTTCTTC.

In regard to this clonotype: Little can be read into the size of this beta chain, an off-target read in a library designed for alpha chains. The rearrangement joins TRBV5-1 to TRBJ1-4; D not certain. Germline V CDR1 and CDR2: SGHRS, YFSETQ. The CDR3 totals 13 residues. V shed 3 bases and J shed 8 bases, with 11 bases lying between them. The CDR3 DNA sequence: TGCGCCAGCAGCTCCCTGATTGGGGAAAAACTGTTTTTT. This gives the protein CASSSLIGEKLFF.

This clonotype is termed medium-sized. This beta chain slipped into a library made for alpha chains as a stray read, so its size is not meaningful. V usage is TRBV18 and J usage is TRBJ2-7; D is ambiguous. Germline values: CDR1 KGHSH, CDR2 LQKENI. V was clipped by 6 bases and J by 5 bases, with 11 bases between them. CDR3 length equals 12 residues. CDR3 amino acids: CASSRTVDEQYF. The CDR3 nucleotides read TGTGCCAGCTCCCGCACTGTAGACGAGCAGTACTTC.

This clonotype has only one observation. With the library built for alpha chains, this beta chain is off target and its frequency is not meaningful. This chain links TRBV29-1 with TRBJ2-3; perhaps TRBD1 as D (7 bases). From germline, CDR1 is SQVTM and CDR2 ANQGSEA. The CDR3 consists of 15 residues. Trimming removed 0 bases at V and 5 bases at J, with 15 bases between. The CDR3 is CSVEEGGTDQDTQYF. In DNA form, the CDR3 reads TGCAGCGTTGAAGAAGGAGGGACAGACCAAGATACGCAGTATTTT.

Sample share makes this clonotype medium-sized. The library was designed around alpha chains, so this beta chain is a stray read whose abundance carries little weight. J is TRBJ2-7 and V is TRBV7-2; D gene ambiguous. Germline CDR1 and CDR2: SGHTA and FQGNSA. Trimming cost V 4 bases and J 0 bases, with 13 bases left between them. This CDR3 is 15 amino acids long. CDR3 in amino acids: CASSSARTVSYEQYF. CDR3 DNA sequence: TGTGCCAGCAGCTCGGCCCGGACGGTCTCCTACGAGCAGTACTTC. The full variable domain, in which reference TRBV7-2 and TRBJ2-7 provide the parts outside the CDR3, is GAGVSQSPSNKVTEKGKDVELRCDPISGHTALYWYRQSLGQGLEFLIYFQGNSAPDKSGLPSDRFSAERTGGSVSTLTIQRTQQEDSAVYLCASSSARTVSYEQYFGPGTRLTVT.

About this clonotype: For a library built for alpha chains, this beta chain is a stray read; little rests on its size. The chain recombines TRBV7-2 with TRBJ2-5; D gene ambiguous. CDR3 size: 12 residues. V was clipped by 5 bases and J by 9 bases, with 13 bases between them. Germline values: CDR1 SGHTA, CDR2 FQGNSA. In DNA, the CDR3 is TGTGCCAGCAGCCAGGCGTCCGGGCCCCAGTACTTC. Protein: CASSQASGPQYF.

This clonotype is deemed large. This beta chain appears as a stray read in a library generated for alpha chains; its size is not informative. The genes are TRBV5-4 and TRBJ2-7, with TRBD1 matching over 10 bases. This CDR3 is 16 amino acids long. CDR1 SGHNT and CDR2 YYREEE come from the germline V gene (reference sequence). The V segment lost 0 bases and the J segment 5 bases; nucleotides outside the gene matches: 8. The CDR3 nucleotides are TGTGCCAGCAGCTTGGGGATGGGACAGGGGTTCAACGAGCAGTACTTC. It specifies CASSLGMGQGFNEQYF.

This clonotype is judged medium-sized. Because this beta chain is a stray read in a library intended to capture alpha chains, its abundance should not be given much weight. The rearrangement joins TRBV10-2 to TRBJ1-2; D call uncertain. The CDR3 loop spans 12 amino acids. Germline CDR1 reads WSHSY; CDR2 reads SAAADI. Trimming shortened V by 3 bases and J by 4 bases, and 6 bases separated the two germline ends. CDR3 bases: TGCGCCAGCAGTGATTCAGTCTATGGCTACACCTTC. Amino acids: CASSDSVYGYTF.

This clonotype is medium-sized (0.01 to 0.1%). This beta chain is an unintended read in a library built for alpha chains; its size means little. DNA of the CDR3: TGTGCCAGCAGCGTACTCGACGGACTCCCGAGGACAGATACGCAGTATTTT. Protein product: CASSVLDGLPRTDTQYF. The chain carries TRBV9 and TRBJ2-3; D perhaps matches TRBD2 (5 bases). Trimming removed 1 base from V and 3 bases from J, with 18 bases in between. Germline V gene data show CDR1 as SGDLS and CDR2 as YYNGEE. The CDR3 has 17 amino acids.

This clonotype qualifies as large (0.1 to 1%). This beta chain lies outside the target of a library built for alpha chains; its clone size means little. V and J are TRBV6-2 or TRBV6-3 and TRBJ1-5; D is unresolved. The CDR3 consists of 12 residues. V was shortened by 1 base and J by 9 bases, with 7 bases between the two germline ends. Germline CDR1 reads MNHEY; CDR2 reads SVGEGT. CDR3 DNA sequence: TGTGCCAGCAGTTACTTACTGGGGCCCCAGCATTTT. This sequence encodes CASSYLLGPQHF.

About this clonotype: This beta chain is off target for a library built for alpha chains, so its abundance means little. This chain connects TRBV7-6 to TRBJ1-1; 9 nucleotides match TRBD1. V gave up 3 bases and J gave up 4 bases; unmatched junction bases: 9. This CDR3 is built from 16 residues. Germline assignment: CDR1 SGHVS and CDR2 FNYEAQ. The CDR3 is CASSLIADRGGTEAFF. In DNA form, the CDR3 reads TGTGCCAGCAGCTTGATAGCGGACAGGGGAGGCACTGAAGCTTTCTTT.

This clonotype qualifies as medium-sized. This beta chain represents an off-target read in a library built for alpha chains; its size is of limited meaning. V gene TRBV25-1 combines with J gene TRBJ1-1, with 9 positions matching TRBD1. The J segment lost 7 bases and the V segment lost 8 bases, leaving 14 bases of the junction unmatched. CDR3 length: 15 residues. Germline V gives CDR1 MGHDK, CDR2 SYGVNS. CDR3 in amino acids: CASERDTGGPGEAFF. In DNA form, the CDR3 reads TGTGCCAGCGAGCGAGATACAGGGGGCCCAGGTGAAGCTTTCTTT.

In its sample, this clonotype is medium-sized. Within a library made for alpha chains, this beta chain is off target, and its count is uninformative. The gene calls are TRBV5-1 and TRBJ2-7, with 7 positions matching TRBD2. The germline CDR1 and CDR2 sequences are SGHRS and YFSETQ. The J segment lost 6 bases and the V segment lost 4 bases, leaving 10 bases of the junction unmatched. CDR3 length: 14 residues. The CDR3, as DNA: TGCGCCAGCAGCAGCGGGACGGACCCGAGCGAGCAGTACTTC. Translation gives CASSSGTDPSEQYF. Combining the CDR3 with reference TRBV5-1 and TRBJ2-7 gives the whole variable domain KAGVTQTPRYLIKTRGQQVTLSCSPISGHRSVSWYQQTPGQGLQFLFEYFSETQRNKGNFPGRFSGRQFSNSRSEMNVSTLELGDSALYLCASSSGTDPSEQYFGPGTRLTVT.